The TCR beta chain under discussion was sequenced for a study of cytomegalovirus exposure and HLA in healthy donors (dated by TCRdb to the late 2010s). For the wider study: An earlier analysis of some 500 of the donors reported roughly 300 Gb of sequence data and more than 90 million unique TCR beta sequences from 150 million to 200 million T cells. A later analysis re-analyzed previously published TCR beta repertoires from roughly 630 donors and added high-resolution HLA genotyping to study TCR occurrence patterns. To predict cytomegalovirus infection status, the study combined high-throughput TCR immunosequencing, statistical association of individual TCRs with disease status, and machine learning. In a later genetic analysis, genome-wide SNP genotypes for about 65% of the roughly 700 donors were used, and that subset was treated as a discovery cohort. The study was designed to test whether signatures of past pathogen exposure could be identified by cataloging public T cell receptors. Besides the first cohort of 666 subjects, a separate validation cohort made up of about 120 different subjects was used. Every repertoire in the discovery cohort had been generated on one and the same sequencing platform. On average, around 240,000 unique TCR beta nucleotide sequences were sequenced per donor among 300 to 500 genotyped donors of the cohort, with 15% to 20% of those sequences being non-productive. Among the roughly 400 genotyped donors, around 81% belonged to the genetic ancestry cluster associated with self-reported Caucasian donors. Four or five DR-DQ haplotypes were treated as single units for association and clustering because of strong linkage in the cohort. The T cell repertoires of 700 or so subjects were profiled by immunosequencing and related to cytomegalovirus serostatus. Donor age, sex, ethnicity and CMV serostatus were collected together with the repertoire data. Roughly 300 gigabases of sequencing data and 75 million to 85 million unique TCR sequences made up an early release that covered around 640 HLA-typed donors. Typing coverage varied by locus: about 620-630 donors for A, B, C, DRB1 and DQB1; approximately 500 for DQA1; more than 600 for DPA1; fewer than 480 for DPB1. Class I and class II HLA loci were covered by the typing at four-digit resolution. In the later analysis, no new phenotypic data were used to find candidate immune exposures; instead, reliance was placed on TCR beta sequences and their occurrence across donors. In an earlier analysis of 587 of the donors, high-throughput TCR beta sequencing was used to judge whether each TCR beta V gene segment behaved as functional or pseudogenic. Broader findings and caveats from the paper: In vitro tests confirmed that three of the cytomegalovirus-associated TCR beta chains recognize cytomegalovirus antigens. The classifier was reported to diagnose cytomegalovirus status with high specificity and sensitivity in both the original and validation cohorts. It was suggested by the authors that the approach could potentially be generalized to other disease states and immunological phenotypes. A later genetic analysis associated a missense DCLRE1C variant with V-gene and J-gene trimming of TCR beta chains, and an independent cohort replicated the association. At a false discovery rate of 0.05, a later analysis linked 16,000 or so TCR beta sequences to specific HLA alleles. Some IMGT-functional V segments, including TRBV6-2 and TRBV6-3, could not be distinguished by the 87-base-pair reads and were therefore excluded. Linkage disequilibrium might explain the correlated functional status among segregating V segments, but an unknown experimental factor could not be ruled out. Most TCR sequences were seen in very few donors, while some public TCRs were found in many individuals. Roughly uniform sequencing depth across donors was assumed in presence/absence analyses, although this assumption may not hold. Compared with the roughly 710-donor mean, donors in an Asian-associated ancestry cluster had fewer N-insertions in productive TCRs, according to a later genetic analysis. An earlier analysis of around 540 of the donors showed that most TCR beta V segments appeared in productive rearrangements either about 87% or about 30% of the time, which broadly matched IMGT annotations. Compared with equally common non-associated chains, HLA-associated TCR beta chains in a later analysis were more clonally expanded and had lower generation probabilities. Around 16 rarely observed V segments, including chromosome 9 orphons, were excluded from the earlier analysis of almost 600 of the donors because counts were too low. In this cohort, only TCR beta chains were sequenced, and detectable features were limited by the absence of alpha or paired-chain data. Because HLA typing was unavailable for some donors at each locus, only the typed subset was used in association tests. The sequencing pipeline was judged likely to have produced a cluster of highly shared sequence variants as a technical artifact. A later analysis found that TCR association rates varied across HLA loci, with DRB1 alleles showing the most associated TCRs and HLA-C alleles the fewest. In a later analysis, several top co-occurrence clusters were reported to appear linked to parvovirus B19, influenza, CMV and Epstein-Barr virus. Immune exposure information for the cohort was limited to CMV serostatus. According to a later analysis, most CMV-associated TCR beta chains appeared to be HLA-restricted, and the HLA associations seemed to be driven largely by CMV exposure. A further reported finding was that TCR beta sequences accurately predicted the HLA-A and HLA-B alleles for most subjects in the first cohort. The study gave a list of over 150 TCR beta chains associated with cytomegalovirus. Strong co-occurrence of HLA alleles, especially DR and DQ, made assigning TCR associations to individual alleles difficult.

The CDR3 covers 19 residues, taking in both the cysteine and the phenylalanine. Only CDR3 DNA remains: 57 bases, in frame from the first base. Via the germline V gene, CDR1 is ENHRY and CDR2 SYGVKD. Trimming accounts for 5 bases at V and 2 bases at J, while the number of junction bases matched to no gene is 10. Receptors were amplified or captured by the immunoSEQ multiplex PCR assay. For the multiplex PCR, a mixture combining 60 forward primers for TCR Vbeta segments and 13 reverse primers for TCR Jbeta segments was used. A multiplex PCR assay on genomic DNA amplified the CDR3 region of rearranged TCR beta genes. The amplified TCR beta libraries were sequenced on the Illumina HiSeq System as 87-base-pair reads. In the paper's pipeline: A later analysis counted tens of millions of unique TCR beta chains across the 550 to 700 repertoires, and 10 million to 12 million of these chains were shared by at least two donors. Raw reads were error-corrected and collapsed into unique sequences with a nearest-neighbor algorithm that merged closely related sequences to remove PCR and sequencing errors. CDR3 sequences were aligned to IMGT reference sequences to assign V, D and J gene segments. For a sequence to be retained, a match of at least six nucleotides to both a V gene segment and a J gene segment was required. Rearrangements were called productive when the CDR3 lacked stop codons and stayed in frame with V and J; all others were non-productive. CDR3 was defined by IMGT convention, running from the second conserved V-encoded cysteine to the conserved J-encoded phenylalanine. The earlier analysis of 500 to 750 of the donors excluded any sequence lacking an unambiguous match to a single V gene segment. An earlier analysis of approximately 590 of the donors classified V segments as functional when productive rearrangements were above 56.7% and as segregating when the standard deviation between donors was above 5%. A statistical classification framework was built for diagnosing cytomegalovirus status from the catalog of TCR beta chain sequences. In a later analysis, TCR nucleotide sequences were compared against IMGT/GENE-DB human TR gene sequences so that V and J genes could be assigned. The TCRdist pipeline was used in a later analysis to assign CDR3 sequences and most-parsimonious VDJ recombination scenarios. A later analysis defined each TCR beta chain by its CDR3 amino acid sequence plus V-gene family, and excluded reads lacking a unique V-gene family. In a later analysis, around 600 highly shared, low-generation-probability nucleotide sequences were removed to address suspected cross-contamination and a sequencing artifact. In a later analysis, a clonal expansion index for each public chain was calculated from normalized within-repertoire ranks of inferred template counts. A later analysis computed generation probabilities with a VDJ recombination model fitted to out-of-frame rearrangements, and checked the results against IGoR. In a later analysis, hypergeometric tests were used to score TCR-TCR, TCR-HLA and TCR-CMV co-occurrence, with a repertoire-size bias correction applied to TCR pairs. False discovery rates were estimated in a later analysis by permuting HLA or CMV assignments 20 times. In a later analysis, co-occurring TCRs were grouped with DBSCAN, and TCRdist sequence similarity was added when clustering was performed within HLA-allele-positive subsets. Repertoires with fewer than 30,000 or more than 120,000 public chains were left out of co-occurrence clustering, as were about 5 repertoires with anomalous nucleotide sharing. TCRdb took this table from immuneACCESS and kept in-frame rearrangements with V and J called. Such tables lack part of the clones; where checked against another copy, unresolved V genes explain under half of the gap, and the rest is unexplained. That table gives V, J and clone size, and the DNA gave D and trimming. The sample table lists 130,000 to 150,000 clones, 80% of them with a count of one. The ten biggest clones cover about 2.2% of the sample.

In total, 630 or so healthy bone marrow donors made up the cohort. Cohort members were all nominally healthy when sampled, although unrecorded immune exposures were likely present. The donor tested CMV seronegative and was one of the 352 seronegative cohort members. Every donor gave a peripheral blood sample, and the peripheral blood mononuclear cells from that sample were used for TCR beta sequencing. The Qiagen DNeasy Blood Extraction Kit was used to extract genomic DNA from the blood cell samples. In the case of this clone: The antigen it recognizes is unknown. No base quality values were provided; no much bigger clone lies one nucleotide off.

The chain is encoded by TRBV10-3 joined to TRBJ2-1, with 15 bases matching TRBD2. The receptor was derived from a man aged 25-40 years in good health and CMV-seronegative. The specimen was PBMCs. The sequenced DNA is TGTGCCATCAGTCAACCGGGACTAGCGGGGGGCAGGACCTACAATGAGCAGTTCTTC. Its protein reads: CAISQPGLAGGRTYNEQFF.